This TCR beta chain is from a study of OX40 agonist ivuxolimab in advanced cancers. Study context: Every patient in dose escalation had hepatocellular carcinoma, melanoma, renal cell or head and neck cancer.

This clone was observed once. Its antigen is as yet unknown. Study observations and caveats: Among T cells, CD8+ cells averaged more expanded clones than CD4+ cells.

Only in-frame clones appear in the TCRdb table, and some are missing; sequencing was by immunoSEQ multiplex PCR. This sample has fewer than 65,000 clones, with 85% to 90% found just once. With baseline, cycle 4 day 1, and cycle 7 day 1 as timepoints, blood was sampled. CDR1 is SGHTA and CDR2 is FQGTGA in the germline V gene. V shed 0 bases and J shed 8 bases, with 8 bases lying between them. This CDR3 is built from 13 residues. The rearrangement joins TRBV7-3 to TRBJ2-1; D is possibly TRBD1 (5 bases). The sample consisted of CD4+ or CD8+ T cells sorted from blood, taken in a trial of the OX40 agonist ivuxolimab. This TCR was recovered from an adult with an advanced solid tumor such as melanoma, head and neck, liver or kidney cancer. This CDR3 is CASSLTQGYEQFF. As DNA, the CDR3 is TGTGCCAGCAGCTTAACGCAGGGCTATGAGCAGTTCTTC.